The 9 T cell receptor beta chains in this list originate from one sample, sequenced in a study of identical twins. TCRdb used MiXCR to reprocess the 5' RACE reads, holding one entry per CDR3 protein. The sample gives approximately 490,000 distinct CDR3 sequences, approximately 20% of which show up once; more than 0.4% is in the top ten. Separately, the same data were catalogued under a study of yellow fever vaccine responses in identical twins.

Sequencing was done on a sample of CD4+ T cells sorted from blood. The receptors originated from a woman between 18 and 30 years old in good health.

This clonotype was found a few times. This chain connects TRBV5-1 to TRBJ1-5, with TRBD1 as a possible D gene (5 bases). V was shortened by 4 bases and J by 16 bases, with 21 bases between the two germline ends. The CDR3 is 13 residues long. Germline lookup yields CDR1 SGHRS and CDR2 YFSETQ. CDR3 DNA sequence: TGCGCCAGCAGCGCACTCCTCGGAAGGGACCTCCATTTT. This encodes CASSALLGRDLHF. The full variable domain, rest sourced from reference TRBV5-1 and TRBJ1-5, is KAGVTQTPRYLIKTRGQQVTLSCSPISGHRSVSWYQQTPGQGLQFLFEYFSETQRNKGNFPGRFSGRQFSNSRSEMNVSTLELGDSALYLCASSALLGRDLHFGDGTRLSIL.

The chain links TRBV20-1 to TRBJ1-2, with 9 bases lining up with TRBD1. V was clipped by 3 bases and J by 1 base; unmatched bases: 3. CDR1 is DFQATT, CDR2 SNEGSKA, per germline (reference sequence). The CDR3 loop spans 14 amino acids. The DNA for the CDR3 is TGCAGTGCTAGGCCGGGACAGGGTAACTATGGCTACACCTTC. It codes for CSARPGQGNYGYTF.

This rearrangement joins TRBV6-5 to TRBJ2-5; D is unresolved. CDR1 MNHEY and CDR2 SVGAGI come from the germline V gene. The CDR3 spans 15 residues. Trimming stripped 0 bases from V and 2 bases from J, with 10 bases between. CDR3: CASSYSLVAQETQYF. DNA for the CDR3: TGTGCCAGCAGTTACTCGTTGGTGGCACAAGAGACCCAGTACTTC.

The chain has TRBV6-1 and TRBJ2-7; 10 nucleotides line up with TRBD1. Germline CDR1 and CDR2: MNHNS and SASEGT. This CDR3 contains 14 residues. V lost 6 bases and J lost 4; bases outside the gene matches: 6. CDR3 region: CASRRDRGEYEQYF. DNA for the CDR3: TGTGCCAGCAGGCGGGACAGGGGCGAATACGAGCAGTACTTC.

This clonotype has more than one count but fewer than ten. The chain is built from TRBV5-1 and TRBJ2-2; TRBD2 is a possible D gene (6 bases). CDR1 and CDR2 from the germline V gene are SGHRS and YFSETQ. The germline V and J ends were trimmed by 3 bases and 5 bases, with 14 bases remaining between them. The CDR3 runs 15 residues. The CDR3 DNA follows: TGCGCCAGCAGCTGGGACTCCGTCTCTACCGGGGAGCTGTTTTTT. Translating gives CASSWDSVSTGELFF.

This clonotype was seen a handful of times. The chain combines TRBV5-1 with TRBJ1-4; D remains unclear. Trimming left V 4 bases short and J 5 bases short, with 9 bases between. The CDR3 contains 13 residues. Germline V CDR1 and CDR2: SGHRS, YFSETQ. As DNA, the CDR3 is TGCGCCAGCAGCCCGCGGCCCAATGAAAAACTGTTTTTT. Translation: CASSPRPNEKLFF.

The chain couples TRBV18 to TRBJ2-7; TRBD2 is a possible D gene (5 bases). The germline V and J ends were trimmed by 1 base and 7 bases, with 20 bases remaining between them. Looked up from germline, CDR1 is KGHSH and CDR2 is LQKENI. The CDR3 contains 16 residues. The CDR3 here is CASSPLGKAESGEQYF. The CDR3 DNA reads as TGTGCCAGCTCACCACTAGGGAAAGCGGAGAGTGGGGAGCAGTACTTC.

The V call is TRBV3-1, the J call TRBJ2-1; weak D call: TRBD1 (6 bases). The CDR3 has 18 residues. Looked up from germline, CDR1 is LGHDT and CDR2 is YNNKEL (reference sequence). Trimming left V 1 base short and J 7 bases short, with 23 bases between. The CDR3 region has the DNA TGTGCCAGCAGCCAAGGGTTGGGGGCAAGGGCCCGCGAGAATGAGCAGTTCTTC. Protein: CASSQGLGARARENEQFF.

This clonotype was detected once. The chain is built from TRBV6-1 and TRBJ2-7, with a possible D match to TRBD1 (6 bases). Trimming removed 6 bases at V and 4 bases at J, with 19 bases between. This CDR3 is built from 15 residues. Germline V gene data show CDR1 as MNHNS and CDR2 as SASEGT. The CDR3 coding sequence is TGTGCCAGCAGCCAGAATTCAGGGCAGGGGTACGAGCAGTACGTC. Its translation: CASSQNSGQGYEQYV.